The T cell receptor beta chain described here comes from a study of shared clonotypes between healthy human individuals. Whole-study context: The study drew on two women and a few men aged 18 to 49 as donors.

V was pared by 1 base and J by 2 bases, with 11 bases between. CDR1 SGHDN and CDR2 FVKESK come from the germline V gene. This CDR3 comprises 16 residues. This table comes from immunoSEQ multiplex PCR, and its TCRdb copy is limited to in-frame clones, with some not included. This repertoire shows over a million clones, roughly 95% found once; its top ten account for over 1%. Source material: naive CD4+ T cells sorted from blood. Stated subset: CD45RA+ positively selected. The source of this sequence is a man aged 25 to 40 in good health. V usage is TRBV14 and J usage is TRBJ2-2; D gene unclear. The chain's CDR3 is CASSQGLPLNTGELFF. The CDR3 DNA reads TGTGCCAGCAGCCAAGGGCTACCTTTAAACACCGGGGAGCTGTTTTTT.